The 7 T cell receptor beta chains below all came from one sample that was sequenced in a study of CD4 T cells in relation to SARS-CoV-2 and coronaviruses. Antigens for these TCRs are unknown. Unexposed donor CD4+ T cells date from 2011-2018, before the COVID-19 pandemic. CD4+ T cells were isolated from the cells after nine to eleven days of culture. Only in-frame clones appear in the TCRdb table, and some are missing; sequencing was by immunoSEQ multiplex PCR. This table has more than 20,000 clones, less than 85% appearing once. The sample consisted of CD4+ T cells from PBMCs, cultured in vitro. The receptors come from a human donor in good health.

Comments on this clone: Other DNA variants within this sample encode the same CDR3. V usage is TRBV24-1 and J usage is TRBJ2-3; 14 bases fit TRBD2. This CDR3 is 17 amino acids long. Germline CDR1 reads KGHDR; CDR2 reads SFDVKD. Trimming took 3 bases from V and 5 from J; bases not matched to a gene: 6. This chain's CDR3 is CATSDPGLAGEGDTQYF. The CDR3, as DNA: TGTGCCACCAGTGATCCGGGACTAGCGGGGGAAGGAGATACGCAGTATTTT.

The chain links TRBV9 to TRBJ1-2; maybe TRBD1 (5 bases). The germline V gene has CDR1 SGDLS and CDR2 YYNGEE. CDR3 size: 14 residues. V gave up 1 base and J gave up 8 bases, with 15 bases separating them. DNA of the CDR3: TGTGCCAGCAGCGTAAGGGGTACGTTGAAAGGCTACACCTTC. Amino acid sequence: CASSVRGTLKGYTF.

The chain couples TRBV5-1 to TRBJ2-5, with 8 bases that match TRBD1. In germline, CDR1 is SGHRS, CDR2 YFSETQ. This CDR3 has 16 amino acids. Unmatched junction bases numbered 8, after V lost 0 bases and J lost 4 bases. CDR3: CASSLVRGQTRETQYF. CDR3 bases: TGCGCCAGCAGCTTGGTCAGGGGGCAGACTCGAGAGACCCAGTACTTC.

The chain couples TRBV4-1 to TRBJ2-7; TRBD1 or TRBD2 may be the D gene (7 bases each). V shed 4 bases and J shed 4 bases, with 17 bases lying between them. The CDR3 length is 15 residues. Germline V gene lookup returns CDR1 MGHRA and CDR2 YSYEKL. The CDR3 protein is CASSPGRGGSYEQYF. CDR3 nucleotides: TGCGCCAGCAGCCCAGGCAGGGGGGGTTCATACGAGCAGTACTTC.

This chain joins TRBV7-9 and TRBJ2-7; 11 positions match TRBD2. The CDR3 loop spans 16 amino acids. Germline CDR1 and CDR2: SEHNR and FQNEAQ (reference sequence). V lost 2 bases and J lost 6; bases outside the gene matches: 9. CDR3 DNA: TGTGCCAGCAGCTTATTTAGCGGGAGGGCATTCGGCGAGCAGTACTTC. Its translation is CASSLFSGRAFGEQYF.

The CDR3, as DNA: TGTGCCAGCAGTTTCAGTTGGGAAGAGACCCAGTACTTC. This codes for CASSFSWEETQYF. The chain is built from TRBV12-3 or TRBV12-4 and TRBJ2-5, with D hard to call. The CDR3 is 13 residues long. V shed 3 bases and J shed 3 bases, with 8 bases lying between them.

The table lists this clone with a count of one. J is TRBJ1-5 and V is TRBV19; the match to TRBD1 covers 9 bases. The V gene's germline CDR1 is LNHDA and CDR2 SQIVND (reference sequence). This CDR3 region has 15 residues. V shed 6 bases, J shed 6 bases, and the junction held 9 bases outside the gene matches. This CDR3 reads CASRRGQGLSQPQHF. DNA of the CDR3: TGTGCCAGTAGACGCGGACAGGGGCTAAGTCAGCCCCAGCATTTT.